What follows are 2 T cell receptor beta chains derived from one specimen sequenced in a study of CD8 T cells in Susac syndrome. With random hexamers, reverse transcription was performed on about 0.5 to 1 ug of RNA. TCRdb analysed the immunoSEQ multiplex PCR reads with MiXCR anew, one entry per CDR3 protein. This table holds about 190,000 distinct CDR3 sequences, around 95% found once. The sequencing input was CD4+ T cells from PBMCs. Every receptor here comes from a human donor with Susac syndrome.

The genes are TRBV2 and TRBJ1-1; no clear D. Germline loops: CDR1 SNHLY, CDR2 FYNNEI. The CDR3 has 16 residues. The V end lost 2 bases, the J end lost 1 base, and 14 bases lay between the germline ends. CDR3 residues: CASSELRGQANTEAFF. CDR3 nucleotide sequence: TGTGCCAGCAGTGAATTGAGAGGGCAGGCGAACACTGAAGCTTTCTTT.

This clonotype has more than one count but fewer than ten. The rearrangement uses TRBV3-1 and TRBJ2-3, with D uncertain. The length of the CDR3 is 13 residues. Germline loops: CDR1 LGHDT, CDR2 YNNKEL (reference sequence). Trimming pared 3 bases from V and 2 bases from J, leaving 6 bases between. In DNA form, the CDR3 reads TGTGCCAGCAGCCAGGGCACCACAGATACGCAGTATTTT. Translated: CASSQGTTDTQYF.